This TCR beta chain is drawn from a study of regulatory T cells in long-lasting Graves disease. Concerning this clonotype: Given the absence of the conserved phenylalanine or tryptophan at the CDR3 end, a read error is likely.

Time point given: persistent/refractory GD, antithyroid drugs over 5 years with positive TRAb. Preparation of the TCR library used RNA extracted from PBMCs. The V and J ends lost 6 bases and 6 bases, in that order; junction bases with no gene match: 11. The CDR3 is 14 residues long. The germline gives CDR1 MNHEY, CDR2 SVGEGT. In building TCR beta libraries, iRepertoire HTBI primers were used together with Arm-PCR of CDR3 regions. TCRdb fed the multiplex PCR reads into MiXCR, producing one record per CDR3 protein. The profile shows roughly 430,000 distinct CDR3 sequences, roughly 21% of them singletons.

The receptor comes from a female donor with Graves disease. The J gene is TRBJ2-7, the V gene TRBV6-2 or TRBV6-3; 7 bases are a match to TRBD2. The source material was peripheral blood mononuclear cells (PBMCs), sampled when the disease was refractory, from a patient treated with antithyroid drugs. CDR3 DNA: TGTGCCAGCAGGGGGGGGACGATCTTATCCGAGCAGTACTAC. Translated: CASRGGTILSEQYY.